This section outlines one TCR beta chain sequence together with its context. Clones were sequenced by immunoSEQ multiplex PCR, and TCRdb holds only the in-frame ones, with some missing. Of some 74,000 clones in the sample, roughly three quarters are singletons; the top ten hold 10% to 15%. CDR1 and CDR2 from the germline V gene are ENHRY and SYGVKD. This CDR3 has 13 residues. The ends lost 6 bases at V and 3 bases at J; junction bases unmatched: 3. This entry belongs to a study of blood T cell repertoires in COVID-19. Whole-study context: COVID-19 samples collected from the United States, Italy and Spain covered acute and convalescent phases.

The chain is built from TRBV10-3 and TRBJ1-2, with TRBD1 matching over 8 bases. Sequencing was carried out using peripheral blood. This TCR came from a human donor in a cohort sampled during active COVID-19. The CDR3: CAISPGQDYGYTF. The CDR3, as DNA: TGTGCCATCAGCCCGGGACAGGACTATGGCTACACCTTC.